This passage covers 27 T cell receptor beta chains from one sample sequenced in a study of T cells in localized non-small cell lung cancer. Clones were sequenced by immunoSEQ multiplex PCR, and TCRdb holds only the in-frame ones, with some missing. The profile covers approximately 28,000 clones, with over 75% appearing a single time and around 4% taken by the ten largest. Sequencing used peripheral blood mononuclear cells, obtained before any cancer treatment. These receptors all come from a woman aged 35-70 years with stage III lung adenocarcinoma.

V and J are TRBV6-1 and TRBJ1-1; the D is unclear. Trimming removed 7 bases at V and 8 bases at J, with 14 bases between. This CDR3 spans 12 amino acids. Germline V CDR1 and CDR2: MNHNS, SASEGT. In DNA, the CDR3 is TGTGCCAGCAACGGGTTCCTGGACGAAGCTTTCTTT. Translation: CASNGFLDEAFF.

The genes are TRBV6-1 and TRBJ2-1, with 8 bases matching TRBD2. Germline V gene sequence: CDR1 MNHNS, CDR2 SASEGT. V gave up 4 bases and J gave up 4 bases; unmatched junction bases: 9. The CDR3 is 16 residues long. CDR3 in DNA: TGTGCCAGCAGTGCAGCGGGGGAGGGAATATACAATGAGCAGTTCTTC. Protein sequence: CASSAAGEGIYNEQFF.

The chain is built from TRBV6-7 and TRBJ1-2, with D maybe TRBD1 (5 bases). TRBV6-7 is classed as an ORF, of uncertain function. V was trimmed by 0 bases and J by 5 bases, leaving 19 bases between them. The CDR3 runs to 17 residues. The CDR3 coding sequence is TGTGCCAGCAGTTACTCCCCTGGCAGGGATGAACCTTATGGCTACACCTTC. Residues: CASSYSPGRDEPYGYTF.

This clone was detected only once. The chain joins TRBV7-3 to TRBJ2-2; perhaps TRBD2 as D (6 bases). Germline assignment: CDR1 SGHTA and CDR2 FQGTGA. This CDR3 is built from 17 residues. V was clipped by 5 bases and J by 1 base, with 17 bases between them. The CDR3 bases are TGTGCCAGCAGCCCCTCCCCCGGGCGGGGGAACACCGGGGAGCTGTTTTTT. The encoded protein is CASSPSPGRGNTGELFF.

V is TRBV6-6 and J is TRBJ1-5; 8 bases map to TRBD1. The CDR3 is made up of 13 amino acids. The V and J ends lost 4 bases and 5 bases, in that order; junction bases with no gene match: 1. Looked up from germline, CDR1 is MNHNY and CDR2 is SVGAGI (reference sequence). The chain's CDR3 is CASSSDRDQPQHF. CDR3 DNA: TGTGCCAGCAGTTCGGACAGGGATCAGCCCCAGCATTTT.

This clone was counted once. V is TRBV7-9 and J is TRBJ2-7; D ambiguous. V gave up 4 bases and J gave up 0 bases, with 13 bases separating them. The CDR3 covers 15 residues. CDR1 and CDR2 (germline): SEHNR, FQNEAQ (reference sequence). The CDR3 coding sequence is TGTGCCAGCAGCTCCGAGGTTTTAAGCTCCTACGAGCAGTACTTC. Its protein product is CASSSEVLSSYEQYF. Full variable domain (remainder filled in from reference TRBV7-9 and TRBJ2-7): DTGVSQNPRHKITKRGQNVTFRCDPISEHNRLYWYRQTLGQGPEFLTYFQNEAQLEKSRLLSDRFSAERPKGSFSTLEIQRTEQGDSAMYLCASSSEVLSSYEQYFGPGTRLTVT.

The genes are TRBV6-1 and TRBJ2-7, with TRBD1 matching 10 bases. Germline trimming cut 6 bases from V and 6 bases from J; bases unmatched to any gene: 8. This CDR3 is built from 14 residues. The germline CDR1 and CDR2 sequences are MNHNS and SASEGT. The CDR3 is CASRTGGAIPEQYF. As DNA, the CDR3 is TGTGCCAGCAGGACAGGGGGCGCTATCCCCGAGCAGTACTTC.

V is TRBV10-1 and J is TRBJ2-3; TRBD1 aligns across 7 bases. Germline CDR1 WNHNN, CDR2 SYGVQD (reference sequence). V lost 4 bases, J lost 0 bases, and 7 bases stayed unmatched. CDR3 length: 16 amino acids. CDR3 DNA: TGCGCCAGCAGTGGAGGACAGGCCTACAGCACAGATACGCAGTATTTT. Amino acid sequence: CASSGGQAYSTDTQYF.

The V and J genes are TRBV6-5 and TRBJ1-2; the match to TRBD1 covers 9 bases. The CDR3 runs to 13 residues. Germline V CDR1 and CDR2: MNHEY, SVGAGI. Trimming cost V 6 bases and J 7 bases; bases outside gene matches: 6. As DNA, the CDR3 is TGTGCCAGCAGACGACAGGGGGAGGGTGGCTACACCTTC. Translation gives CASRRQGEGGYTF.

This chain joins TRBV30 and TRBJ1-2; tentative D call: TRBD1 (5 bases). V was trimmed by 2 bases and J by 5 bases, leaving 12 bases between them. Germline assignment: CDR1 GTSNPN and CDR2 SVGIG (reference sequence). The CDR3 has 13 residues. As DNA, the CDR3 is TGTGCCTGGAGTAGCAGGGCCCTATATGGCTACACCTTC. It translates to CAWSSRALYGYTF.

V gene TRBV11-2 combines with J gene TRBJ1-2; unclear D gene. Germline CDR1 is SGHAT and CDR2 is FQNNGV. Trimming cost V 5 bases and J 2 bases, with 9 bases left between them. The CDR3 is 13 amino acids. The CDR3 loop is CASSPRGNYGYTF. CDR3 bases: TGTGCCAGCAGCCCCCGGGGAAACTATGGCTACACCTTC.

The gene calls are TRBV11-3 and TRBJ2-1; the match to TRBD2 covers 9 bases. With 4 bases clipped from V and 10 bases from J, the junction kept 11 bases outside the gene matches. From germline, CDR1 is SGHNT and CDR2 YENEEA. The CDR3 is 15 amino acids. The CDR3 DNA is TGTGCCAGCAGCTATAGCGGGGGTGCCAGGGGGGAGCAGTTCTTC. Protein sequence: CASSYSGGARGEQFF.

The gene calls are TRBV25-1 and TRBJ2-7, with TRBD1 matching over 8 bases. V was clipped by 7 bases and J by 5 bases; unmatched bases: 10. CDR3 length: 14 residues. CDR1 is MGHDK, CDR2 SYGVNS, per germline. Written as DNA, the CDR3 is TGTGCCAGCACTCAGACAGGGGCTATGGACGAGCAGTACTTC. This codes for CASTQTGAMDEQYF.

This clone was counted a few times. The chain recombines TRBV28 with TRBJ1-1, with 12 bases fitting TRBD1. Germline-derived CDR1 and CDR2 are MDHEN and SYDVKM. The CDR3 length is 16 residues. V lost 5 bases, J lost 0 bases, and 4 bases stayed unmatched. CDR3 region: CASSPGTGGLNTEAFF. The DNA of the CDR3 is TGTGCCAGCAGTCCCGGGACAGGGGGCTTGAACACTGAAGCTTTCTTT.

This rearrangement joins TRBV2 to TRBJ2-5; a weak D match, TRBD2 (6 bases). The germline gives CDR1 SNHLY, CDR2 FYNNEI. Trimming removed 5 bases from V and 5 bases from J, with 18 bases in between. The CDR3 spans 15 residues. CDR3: CASSLLRRDWETQYF. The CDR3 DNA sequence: TGTGCCAGCAGTCTCCTAAGGAGGGATTGGGAGACCCAGTACTTC.

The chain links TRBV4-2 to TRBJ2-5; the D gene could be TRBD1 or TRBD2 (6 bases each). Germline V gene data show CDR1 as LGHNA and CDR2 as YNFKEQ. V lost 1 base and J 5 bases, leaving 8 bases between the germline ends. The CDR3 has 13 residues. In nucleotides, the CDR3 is TGTGCCAGCAGCCAAGCGGGGGCCGAGACCCAGTACTTC. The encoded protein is CASSQAGAETQYF.

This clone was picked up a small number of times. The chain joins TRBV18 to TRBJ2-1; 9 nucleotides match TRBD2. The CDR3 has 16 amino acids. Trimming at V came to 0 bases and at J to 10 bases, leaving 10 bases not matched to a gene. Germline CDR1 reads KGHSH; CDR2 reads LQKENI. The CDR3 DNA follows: TGTGCCAGCTCACCACCTTTAATAGCGGGAGTTATAGAGCAGTTCTTC. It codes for CASSPPLIAGVIEQFF.

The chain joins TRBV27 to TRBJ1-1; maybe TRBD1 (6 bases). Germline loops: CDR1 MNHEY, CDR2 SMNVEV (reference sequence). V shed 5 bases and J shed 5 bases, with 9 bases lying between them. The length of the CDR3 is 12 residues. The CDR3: CASSTGTTEAFF. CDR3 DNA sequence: TGTGCCAGCAGTACTGGGACAACTGAAGCTTTCTTT.

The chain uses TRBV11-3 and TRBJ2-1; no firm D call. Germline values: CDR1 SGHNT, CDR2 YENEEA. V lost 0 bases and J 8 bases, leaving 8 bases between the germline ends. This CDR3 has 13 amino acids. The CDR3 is CASSLDHGDEQFF. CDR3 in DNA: TGTGCCAGCAGCTTAGATCATGGGGATGAGCAGTTCTTC.

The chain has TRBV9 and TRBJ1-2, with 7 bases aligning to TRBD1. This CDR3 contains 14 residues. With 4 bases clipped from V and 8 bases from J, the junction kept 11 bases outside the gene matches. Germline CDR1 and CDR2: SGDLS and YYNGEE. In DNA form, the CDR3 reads TGTGCCAGCAGCATGGGGGGGACAGACTTAGGCTACACCTTC. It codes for CASSMGGTDLGYTF.

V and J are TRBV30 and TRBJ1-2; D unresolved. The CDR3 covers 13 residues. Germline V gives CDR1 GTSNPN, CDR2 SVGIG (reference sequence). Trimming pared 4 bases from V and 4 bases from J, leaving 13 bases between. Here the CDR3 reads CAWTVNFVYGYTF. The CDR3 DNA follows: TGTGCCTGGACCGTAAATTTCGTCTATGGCTACACCTTC.

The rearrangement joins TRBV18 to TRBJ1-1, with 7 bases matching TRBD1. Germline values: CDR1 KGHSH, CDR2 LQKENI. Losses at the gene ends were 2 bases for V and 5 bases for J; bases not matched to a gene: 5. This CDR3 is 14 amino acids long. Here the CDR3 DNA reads TGTGCCAGCTCACCAGACAGGGTTGGGACTGAAGCTTTCTTT. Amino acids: CASSPDRVGTEAFF.

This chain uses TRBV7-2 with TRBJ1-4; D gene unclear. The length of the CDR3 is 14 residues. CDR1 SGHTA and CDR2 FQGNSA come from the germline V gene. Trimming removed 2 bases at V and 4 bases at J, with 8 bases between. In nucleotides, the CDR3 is TGTGCCAGCAGCTTAAGGCTAATTAATGAAAAACTGTTTTTT. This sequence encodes CASSLRLINEKLFF.

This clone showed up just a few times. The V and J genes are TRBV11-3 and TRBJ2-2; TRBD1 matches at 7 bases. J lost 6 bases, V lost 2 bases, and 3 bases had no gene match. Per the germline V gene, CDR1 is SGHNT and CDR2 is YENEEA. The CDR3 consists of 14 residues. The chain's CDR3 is CASSLLTGAGELFF. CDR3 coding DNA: TGTGCCAGCAGCTTACTTACAGGGGCCGGGGAGCTGTTTTTT.

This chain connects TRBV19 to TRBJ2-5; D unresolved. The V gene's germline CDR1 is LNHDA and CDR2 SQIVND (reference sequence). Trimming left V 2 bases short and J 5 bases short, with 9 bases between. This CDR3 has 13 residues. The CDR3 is CASSINPVETQYF. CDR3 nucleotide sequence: TGTGCCAGTAGTATAAATCCGGTGGAGACCCAGTACTTC. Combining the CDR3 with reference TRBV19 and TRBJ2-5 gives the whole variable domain DGGITQSPKYLFRKEGQNVTLSCEQNLNHDAMYWYRQDPGQGLRLIYYSQIVNDFQKGDIAEGYSVSREKKESFPLTVTSAQKNPTAFYLCASSINPVETQYFGPGTRLLVL.

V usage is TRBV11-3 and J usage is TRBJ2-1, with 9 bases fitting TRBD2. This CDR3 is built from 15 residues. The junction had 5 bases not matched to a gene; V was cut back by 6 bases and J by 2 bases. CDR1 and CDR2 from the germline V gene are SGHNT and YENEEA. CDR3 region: CASSKREATYNEQFF. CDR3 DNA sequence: TGTGCCAGCAGTAAGCGGGAGGCTACCTACAATGAGCAGTTCTTC.

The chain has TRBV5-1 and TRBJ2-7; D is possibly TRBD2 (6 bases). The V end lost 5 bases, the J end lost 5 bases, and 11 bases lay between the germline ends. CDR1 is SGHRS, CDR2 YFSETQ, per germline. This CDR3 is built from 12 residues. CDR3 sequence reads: CASSSGSHEQYF. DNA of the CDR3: TGCGCCAGCAGTTCCGGGAGTCACGAGCAGTACTTC.